The clone carrying this TCR beta chain was seen only once. Its antigen is undetermined. Germline and junction disagree at one end, which may indicate a read error. Germline-derived CDR1 and CDR2 are MNHNS and SASEGT. There are 15 residues in the CDR3. The data stem from a study of cytomegalovirus exposure and HLA in healthy donors. The study ran its PCR with 60 Vbeta and 13 Jbeta primers. The table came from immunoSEQ multiplex PCR; TCRdb's copy has only in-frame clones and leaves some out. Of about 160,000 clones detected, approximately 86% appear once; the ten largest clones hold almost 2%. Whole-study results and caveats: According to reports, the classifier identified cytomegalovirus status with high specificity and sensitivity.

Sequencing was performed on PBMCs. The chain joins TRBV6-1 to TRBJ1-2; 7 positions agree with TRBD1. The sequence came from a woman aged 18-30 years in good health and CMV-seronegative. This CDR3 reads CASSVPDRSTYGYPF. The CDR3, as DNA: TGTGCCAGCAGTGTCCCGGACAGGTCAACCTATGGCTACCCCTTC.